These 23 T cell receptor beta chains share one sample of origin, sequenced in a study of T cell responses to AZD1222 COVID-19 vaccine. Profiled with immunoSEQ multiplex PCR; TCRdb holds only in-frame clones, not every one. This table has about 150,000 clones, more than 85% appearing once. Sample: peripheral blood, taken on day 0 of AZD1222 vaccination. The source is an adult in good health.

A few counts support this clone. The chain has TRBV11-3 and TRBJ1-1, with D perhaps TRBD1 (5 bases). The CDR3 extends over 13 amino acids. Germline CDR1 and CDR2: SGHNT and YENEEA. V lost 5 bases, J lost 12 bases, and 19 bases lay in between. The DNA of the CDR3 is TGTGCCAGCAGCCATCGCAGGGTTTCCAGGACTTTCTTT. Its translation: CASSHRRVSRTFF.

V usage is TRBV19 and J usage is TRBJ1-2, with 11 bases lining up with TRBD1. The CDR3 totals 12 residues. In germline, CDR1 is LNHDA, CDR2 SQIVND (reference sequence). J was trimmed by 5 bases and V by 10 bases; bases with no gene match: 3. The CDR3 DNA is TGTGCCACTAGGGACAGGGGGTATGGCTACACCTTC. It specifies CATRDRGYGYTF.

The chain has TRBV15 and TRBJ2-3; a weak D match, TRBD2 (5 bases). The germline V and J ends were trimmed by 8 bases and 1 base, with 13 bases remaining between them. This CDR3 is built from 14 residues. CDR1 and CDR2 from the germline V gene are LNHNV and YYDKDF (reference sequence). The CDR3 loop is CATAEWRGTDTQYF. In nucleotides, the CDR3 is TGTGCCACCGCCGAATGGCGGGGCACAGATACGCAGTATTTT.

The chain uses TRBV6-5 and TRBJ1-6; 8 positions agree with TRBD1. Germline V lookup: CDR1 MNHEY, CDR2 SVGAGI. The ends lost 8 bases at V and 7 bases at J; junction bases unmatched: 7. The CDR3 totals 14 residues. CDR3 sequence reads: CASLDRGKNSPLHF. The CDR3 DNA sequence: TGTGCCAGCCTAGACAGGGGCAAAAATTCACCCCTCCACTTT.

This clone was picked up one time. The chain is built from TRBV11-3 and TRBJ1-6; 9 bases match TRBD1. Losses at the gene ends were 5 bases for V and 7 bases for J; bases not matched to a gene: 6. This CDR3 is 15 amino acids long. Germline loops: CDR1 SGHNT, CDR2 YENEEA. In nucleotides, the CDR3 is TGTGCCAGCAGCCCCAGACAGGGGGAGAATTCACCCCTCCACTTT. It encodes CASSPRQGENSPLHF.

The J gene is TRBJ1-2, the V gene TRBV7-8, with 7 bases fitting TRBD1. The germline CDR1 and CDR2 sequences are SGHVS and FQNEAQ. The length of the CDR3 is 16 residues. V dropped 4 bases and J dropped 2; count of bases not matched to a gene: 10. CDR3 sequence (DNA): TGTGCCAGCAGCTACCAGACAGGGAGGGGGAACTATGGCTACACCTTC. Translation gives CASSYQTGRGNYGYTF.

The rearrangement links TRBV5-1 to TRBJ1-1, with a possible D match to TRBD1 (5 bases). This CDR3 spans 15 amino acids. The germline V and J ends were trimmed by 4 bases and 0 bases, with 13 bases remaining between them. Germline V gene sequence: CDR1 SGHRS, CDR2 YFSETQ. CDR3 coding DNA: TGCGCCAGCAGCCCGGGGGAGGCCATGAACACTGAAGCTTTCTTT. Amino acid sequence: CASSPGEAMNTEAFF.

In its sample, this clone was seen once. In DNA, the CDR3 is TGTGCCAGCAGTTTAGGCAATGACTATGGCTACACCTTC. Its translation: CASSLGNDYGYTF. The rearrangement joins TRBV6-2 or TRBV6-3 to TRBJ1-2; no firm D call. This CDR3 is built from 13 residues. The V end lost 4 bases, the J end lost 3 bases, and 9 bases lay between the germline ends. CDR1 is MNHEY, CDR2 SVGEGT, per germline.

The chain joins TRBV4-1 to TRBJ2-7; TRBD1 might be the D (6 bases). The CDR3 contains 17 residues. Germline V CDR1 and CDR2: MGHRA, YSYEKL. Trimming shortened V by 0 bases and J by 6 bases, and 21 bases separated the two germline ends. The CDR3 DNA follows: TGCGCCAGCAGCCAAGATCAAACAGGGTTGGGTTGGGGCGAGCAGTACTTC. Protein product: CASSQDQTGLGWGEQYF.

In this sample, this clone turned up once. The rearrangement links TRBV7-2 to TRBJ1-6; D possibly corresponds to TRBD1 (5 bases). Germline CDR1 and CDR2: SGHTA and FQGNSA. Trimming left V 2 bases short and J 9 bases short, with 14 bases between. The CDR3 consists of 15 residues. The CDR3 DNA follows: TGTGCCAGCAGCTTACCGACAGTACCCTCTTCACCCCTCCACTTT. It yields the protein CASSLPTVPSSPLHF.

The chain joins TRBV6-5 to TRBJ1-1; 11 bases agree with TRBD1. CDR3 length: 15 amino acids. CDR1 is MNHEY, CDR2 SVGAGI, per germline. With 2 bases clipped from V and 3 bases from J, the junction kept 2 bases outside the gene matches. Here the CDR3 DNA reads TGTGCCAGCAGTTACGGGACAGGGGGGTACACTGAAGCTTTCTTT. Residues: CASSYGTGGYTEAFF.

The J gene is TRBJ2-3, the V gene TRBV5-4; D is unresolved. Trimming left V 4 bases short and J 2 bases short, with 14 bases between. The CDR3 has 15 amino acids. CDR1 SGHNT and CDR2 YYREEE come from the germline V gene (reference sequence). CDR3 nucleotides: TGTGCCAGCAGCCCCGCCAGCCCAATCACAGATACGCAGTATTTT. This codes for CASSPASPITDTQYF.

V is TRBV18 and J is TRBJ1-3; D is possibly TRBD1 (6 bases). V was trimmed by 6 bases and J by 0 bases, leaving 12 bases between them. The CDR3 totals 15 residues. CDR1 KGHSH and CDR2 LQKENI come from the germline V gene. CDR3 sequence reads: CASSRDRLSGNTIYF. The CDR3 nucleotides are TGTGCCAGCTCTCGAGACAGGCTCTCTGGAAACACCATATATTTT.

The chain links TRBV7-2 to TRBJ2-1; 16 nucleotides match TRBD2. V lost 5 bases, J lost 12 bases, and 13 bases stayed unmatched. CDR1 is SGHTA, CDR2 FQGNSA, per germline. The CDR3 loop spans 17 amino acids. The CDR3 here is CASSPQPGLAGGHVQFF. For the CDR3, the DNA is TGTGCCAGCAGCCCCCAACCGGGACTAGCGGGAGGGCACGTGCAGTTCTTC.

The chain employs TRBV11-3 and TRBJ2-7; possible D gene TRBD1, 6 bases. Germline CDR1 reads SGHNT; CDR2 reads YENEEA. The CDR3 spans 13 residues. Trimming stripped 3 bases from V and 2 bases from J, with 8 bases between. CDR3 loop: CASSFDRPYEQYF. The CDR3 coding sequence is TGTGCCAGCAGCTTTGACAGGCCCTACGAGCAGTACTTC.

This chain joins TRBV2 and TRBJ1-1; no clear D. The CDR3 runs 11 residues. Germline assignment: CDR1 SNHLY and CDR2 FYNNEI. V lost 7 bases to trimming and J lost 7 bases, with 10 bases between them. Here the CDR3 reads CASIGGLEAFF. In nucleotides, the CDR3 is TGTGCCAGCATCGGAGGCCTTGAAGCTTTCTTT.

In its sample, this clone was seen once. This chain uses TRBV12-3 or TRBV12-4 with TRBJ1-2; D gene uncertain. The CDR3 loop spans 13 amino acids. V dropped 0 bases and J dropped 4 bases, with 6 bases sitting between them. The CDR3 region is CASSLASSYGYTF. The CDR3, as DNA: TGTGCCAGCAGTTTAGCGTCCAGCTATGGCTACACCTTC.

This rearrangement joins TRBV27 to TRBJ2-1; the D gene is possibly TRBD2 (5 bases). This CDR3 contains 15 residues. Germline assignment: CDR1 MNHEY and CDR2 SMNVEV (reference sequence). The V end was cut by 1 base, the J end by 3 bases, with 10 bases between. CDR3 DNA: TGTGCCAGCAGTTTATTGACTGCGGGCTACAATGAGCAGTTCTTC. Protein sequence: CASSLLTAGYNEQFF.

The rearrangement uses TRBV7-9 and TRBJ1-4; no clear D gene. This CDR3 has 15 amino acids. The V gene lost 7 bases and the J gene lost 1 base, with 13 bases spanning the gap. CDR1 and CDR2 from the germline V gene are SEHNR and FQNEAQ (reference sequence). Here the CDR3 reads CASKSSGQTNEKLFF. In DNA form, the CDR3 reads TGTGCCAGCAAATCCAGTGGGCAAACTAATGAAAAACTGTTTTTT.

The CDR3 DNA is TGTGCCAGCACCCCCGGGACAGACGGTTCACCCCTCCACTTT. As protein: CASTPGTDGSPLHF. The chain uses TRBV7-9 and TRBJ1-6; 7 bases are shared with TRBD1. The V gene end was trimmed by 7 bases and the J gene end by 9 bases; junction bases not matched to a gene: 9. The CDR3 length is 14 residues. Germline V lookup: CDR1 SEHNR, CDR2 FQNEAQ (reference sequence).

This clone was picked up one time. This chain links TRBV19 with TRBJ1-4, with D perhaps TRBD1 (5 bases). Trimming left V 11 bases short and J 8 bases short, with 24 bases between. This CDR3 is built from 15 residues. Germline lookup yields CDR1 LNHDA and CDR2 SQIVND (reference sequence). CDR3 protein: CASQSGTLGEEKLFF. The CDR3 DNA is TGTGCCTCTCAATCCGGGACCCTGGGAGAGGAAAAACTGTTTTTT.

The V gene is TRBV6-6, the J gene TRBJ2-4; no reliable D call. The V gene lost 6 bases and the J gene lost 0 bases, with 18 bases spanning the gap. CDR3 length: 17 residues. The germline CDR1 and CDR2 sequences are MNHNY and SVGAGI (reference sequence). CDR3 loop: CASRRHPPRLAKNIQYF. The CDR3 DNA follows: TGTGCCAGCAGGCGACACCCCCCCAGGCTAGCCAAAAACATTCAGTACTTC.

Only a few counts were recorded for this clone. The chain is built from TRBV19 and TRBJ1-5; perhaps TRBD1 as D (6 bases). Trimming pared 3 bases from V and 3 bases from J, leaving 15 bases between. The CDR3 is made up of 16 amino acids. Germline V lookup: CDR1 LNHDA, CDR2 SQIVND (reference sequence). The DNA of the CDR3 is TGTGCCAGTAGTATGAGTACAGGGTCCAACAATCAGCCCCAGCATTTT. Residues: CASSMSTGSNNQPQHF.